The 22 T cell receptor beta chains below come from one sample, sequenced in a study of OX40 agonist ivuxolimab in advanced cancers. Libraries were prepared by immunoSEQ multiplex PCR; TCRdb keeps only in-frame clonotypes and omits some of them. The table includes 19,000 or so clones, about 83% detected once. Source: CD4+ or CD8+ T cells sorted from blood, taken in a trial of the OX40 agonist ivuxolimab. These receptors were taken from an adult with an advanced solid tumor such as melanoma, head and neck, liver or kidney cancer.

Only a few counts were recorded for this clone. The V gene is TRBV5-3, the J gene TRBJ1-5; 7 positions match TRBD1. TRBV5-3 is given ORF status, its function remaining uncertain. The CDR3 runs to 14 residues. V shed 4 bases and J 7 bases; nucleotides not matched to a gene: 8. The CDR3 is CARSVTGVRQPQHF. The CDR3 DNA reads as TGTGCCAGAAGCGTCACAGGGGTGAGGCAGCCCCAGCATTTT.

This sequence joins TRBV29-1 and TRBJ2-1; the match to TRBD2 covers 7 bases. This CDR3 comprises 13 residues. Germline V gene lookup returns CDR1 SQVTM and CDR2 ANQGSEA. J gave up 6 bases and V 4 bases, and 6 bases lay outside the gene matches. The CDR3 DNA reads as TGCAGCGTTGGGCCGGGGGGTTCCAATGAGCAGTTCTTC. As protein: CSVGPGGSNEQFF.

The chain carries TRBV7-9 and TRBJ1-4; D is unresolved. V lost 1 base and J 12 bases, leaving 21 bases between the germline ends. The CDR3 sequence is 16 residues long. In germline, CDR1 is SEHNR, CDR2 FQNEAQ (reference sequence). For the CDR3, the DNA is TGTGCCAGCAGCTTAGGGACGGCTCCGAGTTTTGACGAACTGTTTTTT. Protein: CASSLGTAPSFDELFF.

This clone was seen at least ten times. J is TRBJ1-2 and V is TRBV19; weak D call: TRBD1 (5 bases). Deletions cut 5 bases from V and 2 bases from J, with 21 bases between. In germline, CDR1 is LNHDA, CDR2 SQIVND (reference sequence). This CDR3 has 17 residues. The CDR3 sequence is CASSFSRGGYLNYGYTF. The CDR3 nucleotides read TGTGCCAGTAGTTTCTCTCGGGGGGGATACTTGAACTATGGCTACACCTTC. The full variable domain, with the rest looked up from reference TRBV19 and TRBJ1-2, is DGGITQSPKYLFRKEGQNVTLSCEQNLNHDAMYWYRQDPGQGLRLIYYSQIVNDFQKGDIAEGYSVSREKKESFPLTVTSAQKNPTAFYLCASSFSRGGYLNYGYTFGSGTRLTVV.

V usage is TRBV28 and J usage is TRBJ1-3; no firm D call. CDR3 length: 16 residues. Germline-derived CDR1 and CDR2 are MDHEN and SYDVKM. The V end lost 1 base, the J end lost 0 bases, and 10 bases lay between the germline ends. The DNA of the CDR3 is TGTGCCAGCAGTTTATCTGGTGGAACCTCTGGAAACACCATATATTTT. The encoded protein is CASSLSGGTSGNTIYF.

This clone was observed a few times. The rearrangement links TRBV27 to TRBJ1-1; a possible D gene is TRBD1 (6 bases). The CDR3 is 14 amino acids. Germline V CDR1 and CDR2: MNHEY, SMNVEV (reference sequence). The germline V and J ends were trimmed by 5 bases and 3 bases, with 13 bases remaining between them. This chain's CDR3 is CASSAIEGDTEAFF. The CDR3 nucleotides read TGTGCCAGCAGTGCTATCGAGGGGGACACTGAAGCTTTCTTT.

The count of this clone is one. This chain joins TRBV7-9 and TRBJ2-7; D unclear. The CDR3 spans 11 residues. The ends were cut back, 4 bases at V and 3 bases at J, with 4 bases in the middle. Germline V CDR1 and CDR2: SEHNR, FQNEAQ (reference sequence). CDR3 loop: CASSSHYEQYF. The CDR3, as DNA: TGTGCCAGCAGCTCCCACTACGAGCAGTACTTC.

The V and J genes are TRBV6-5 and TRBJ2-5; D unresolved. The V end lost 9 bases, the J end lost 0 bases, and 11 bases lay between the germline ends. The CDR3 is 13 residues long. CDR1 and CDR2 (germline): MNHEY, SVGAGI. As DNA, the CDR3 is TGTGCCAGTCAGCCGCTGTACCAAGAGACCCAGTACTTC. Amino acids: CASQPLYQETQYF.

At least ten counts were recorded for this clone. V is TRBV7-2 and J is TRBJ1-2; the D gene is possibly TRBD1 (6 bases). V dropped 1 base and J dropped 6 bases, with 12 bases sitting between them. The CDR3 is made up of 14 amino acids. Germline V lookup: CDR1 SGHTA, CDR2 FQGNSA. The CDR3 region has the DNA TGTGCCAGCAGCTTAGAGGAGTCAGGGGATGGCTACACCTTC. Its protein is CASSLEESGDGYTF.

The table lists this clone with a count of one. The chain has TRBV27 and TRBJ1-2; D gene unclear. Looked up from germline, CDR1 is MNHEY and CDR2 is SMNVEV (reference sequence). The CDR3 is 16 residues long. Trimming shortened V by 4 bases and J by 8 bases, and 23 bases separated the two germline ends. In DNA, the CDR3 is TGTGCCAGCAGTTGGACCTCTTCCCCTCTCTATGGAGGCTACACCTTC. This encodes CASSWTSSPLYGGYTF.

The chain recombines TRBV9 with TRBJ2-5; maybe TRBD2 (6 bases). Germline loops: CDR1 SGDLS, CDR2 YYNGEE. Trimming cost V 5 bases and J 5 bases, with 22 bases left between them. The CDR3 totals 16 residues. Here the CDR3 DNA reads TGTGCCAGCAGTGGACCCTCGGGAGCCCTTCGGGAGACCCAGTACTTC. Encoded protein: CASSGPSGALRETQYF.

The chain carries TRBV15 and TRBJ1-1; D is possibly TRBD1 (5 bases). Germline CDR1 LNHNV, CDR2 YYDKDF (reference sequence). Trimming took off 3 bases at V and 5 bases at J, with 13 bases between the two ends. The CDR3 runs 14 residues. The CDR3 DNA is TGTGCCACCAGCAGTCCAGGGTTGGGAACTGAAGCTTTCTTT. Translation: CATSSPGLGTEAFF.

This clone appeared a few times. The rearrangement uses TRBV7-3 and TRBJ1-2; D perhaps matches TRBD1 (6 bases). This CDR3 is 15 amino acids long. Germline loops: CDR1 SGHTA, CDR2 FQGTGA. Trimming left V 2 bases short and J 8 bases short, with 18 bases between. CDR3 sequence: CASSLHPAGAEGYTF. The CDR3 DNA reads as TGTGCCAGCAGCTTACACCCCGCAGGGGCGGAAGGCTACACCTTC.

This chain joins TRBV19 and TRBJ1-3; D remains ambiguous. Germline lookup yields CDR1 LNHDA and CDR2 SQIVND (reference sequence). Trimming cost V 3 bases and J 2 bases, with 14 bases left between them. CDR3 size: 16 residues. CDR3 nucleotide sequence: TGTGCCAGTAGTATGGTTAAAGGGAATACTGGAAACACCATATATTTT. Its protein is CASSMVKGNTGNTIYF.

This chain uses TRBV4-1 with TRBJ2-1; 11 bases line up with TRBD2. This CDR3 is built from 17 residues. Unmatched junction bases numbered 7, after V lost 1 base and J lost 5 bases. CDR1 is MGHRA and CDR2 is YSYEKL in the germline V gene. The CDR3 DNA is TGCGCCAGCAGCCAAGCCCCTAGCGGGAGGCCTCACAATGAGCAGTTCTTC. Encoded protein: CASSQAPSGRPHNEQFF.

By frequency in the sample, this clone is medium-sized. The CDR3 region is CASSLPGANYGYTF. The CDR3 DNA is TGTGCCAGCAGCTTGCCAGGAGCTAACTATGGCTACACCTTC. The rearrangement links TRBV7-9 to TRBJ1-2; no clear D. V was shortened by 3 bases and J by 0 bases, with 8 bases between the two germline ends. The CDR3 runs 14 residues. The V gene's germline CDR1 is SEHNR and CDR2 FQNEAQ (reference sequence).

The chain uses TRBV10-2 and TRBJ2-1, with D perhaps being TRBD1 or TRBD2 (6 bases each). The CDR3 consists of 13 residues. The ends were cut back, 7 bases at V and 5 bases at J, with 12 bases in the middle. Germline-derived CDR1 and CDR2 are WSHSY and SAAADI. The CDR3 coding sequence is TGCGCCAGCATGGTAGGGGGGAACAATGAGCAGTTCTTC. Amino acids: CASMVGGNNEQFF.

This clone was recorded only once. The chain recombines TRBV6-4 with TRBJ1-2, with D maybe TRBD1 (5 bases). Trimming took 0 bases from V and 8 from J, leaving 19 bases between them. The CDR3 runs to 16 residues. Germline assignment: CDR1 MRHNA and CDR2 SNTAGT. CDR3 DNA: TGTGCCAGCAGTGACTCGAGTGAGACAGTCTTCTCGGGCTACACCTTC. Protein: CASSDSSETVFSGYTF.

The CDR3 DNA is TGTGCCAGCAGTTCGGCGCCATTACCGGGCGTCTACGAGCAGTACTTC. It translates to CASSSAPLPGVYEQYF. The rearrangement joins TRBV27 to TRBJ2-7, with unresolved D. In germline, CDR1 is MNHEY, CDR2 SMNVEV (reference sequence). Deletions cut 4 bases from V and 3 bases from J, with 19 bases between. The CDR3 has 16 residues.

The chain combines TRBV6-4 with TRBJ2-7; D is perhaps TRBD1 (6 bases). The CDR3 is 15 amino acids. CDR1 MRHNA and CDR2 SNTAGT come from the germline V gene. V was shortened by 5 bases and J by 2 bases, with 16 bases between the two germline ends. The CDR3 loop is CASSPKSGAAYEQYF. Written as DNA, the CDR3 is TGTGCCAGCAGTCCAAAGTCAGGGGCAGCCTACGAGCAGTACTTC.

V usage is TRBV6-1 and J usage is TRBJ2-7; 8 bases map to TRBD2. V lost 4 bases and J lost 0; bases outside the gene matches: 5. The CDR3 extends over 15 amino acids. Germline CDR1 reads MNHNS; CDR2 reads SASEGT. The CDR3 sequence is CASSVLAEISYEQYF. DNA for the CDR3: TGTGCCAGCAGTGTACTAGCGGAAATCTCCTACGAGCAGTACTTC.

V usage is TRBV27 and J usage is TRBJ1-1; tentatively, D is TRBD1 (5 bases). Per germline, CDR1 MNHEY and CDR2 SMNVEV (reference sequence). V dropped 4 bases and J dropped 5 bases, with 11 bases sitting between them. The CDR3 covers 13 residues. Written as DNA, the CDR3 is TGTGCCAGCAGTTACATGGGGGGAACTGAAGCTTTCTTT. Translated: CASSYMGGTEAFF.